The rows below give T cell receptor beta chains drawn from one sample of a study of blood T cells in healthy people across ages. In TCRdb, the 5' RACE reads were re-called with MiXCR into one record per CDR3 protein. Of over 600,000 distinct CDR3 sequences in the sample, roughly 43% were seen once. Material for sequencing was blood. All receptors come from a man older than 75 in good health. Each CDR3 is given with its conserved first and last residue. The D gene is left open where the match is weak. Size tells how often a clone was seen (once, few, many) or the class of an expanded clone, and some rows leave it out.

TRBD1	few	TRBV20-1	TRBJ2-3	CSAPPGQGSTDTQYF	TGCAGTGCTCCACCGGGACAGGGATCCACAGATACGCAGTATTTT
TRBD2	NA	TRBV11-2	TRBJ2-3	CARNSGGLADTQYF	TGTGCCAGGAATAGCGGGGGGTTGGCAGATACGCAGTATTTT
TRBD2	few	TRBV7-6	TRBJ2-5	CASSSEGLVVQYF	TGTGCCAGCAGCTCAGAAGGACTAGTTGTGCAGTACTTC
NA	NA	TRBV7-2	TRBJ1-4	CASSLNRVNEKLFF	TGTGCCAGCAGCTTAAACAGGGTGAATGAAAAACTGTTTTTT
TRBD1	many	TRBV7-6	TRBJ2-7	CASSSDRDLSYEQYF	TGTGCCAGCAGTTCCGACAGGGACCTTTCCTACGAGCAGTACTTC
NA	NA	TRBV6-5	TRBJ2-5	CASSYGPGGGVTQYF	TGTGCCAGCAGTTACGGACCAGGGGGGGGAGTGACCCAGTACTTC
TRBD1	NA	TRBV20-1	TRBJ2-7	CSAAPGQGVMGQYF	TGCAGTGCTGCCCCGGGACAGGGGGTGATGGGGCAGTACTTC
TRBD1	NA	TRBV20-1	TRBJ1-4	CSARGFTGAGEKLFF	TGCAGTGCTAGGGGGTTTACAGGGGCGGGTGAAAAACTGTTTTTT
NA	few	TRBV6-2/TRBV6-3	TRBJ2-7	CASSFSNTRSAYEQYF	TGTGCCAGCAGCTTCTCTAATACCAGGTCGGCCTACGAGCAGTACTTC
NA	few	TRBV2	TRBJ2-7	CASRVASSYEQYF	TGTGCCAGCAGAGTAGCCAGTTCCTACGAGCAGTACTTC
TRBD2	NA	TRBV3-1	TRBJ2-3	CASSHDREVDTQYF	TGTGCCAGCAGCCATGACCGGGAGGTGGATACGCAGTATTTT